Given below is one T cell receptor (beta chain) in context. This record comes from a study of cytomegalovirus exposure and HLA in healthy donors. Across the whole study: Of around 400 genotyped donors, 81% grouped in the Caucasian-associated ancestry cluster.

Both 60 Vbeta primers and 13 Jbeta primers went into the PCR. Profiled with immunoSEQ multiplex PCR; TCRdb holds only in-frame clones, not every one. The sample carries around 130,000 clones, 6.5% to 9.5% recorded once. Germline V gene sequence: CDR1 SGHRS, CDR2 YFSETQ. The CDR3 length is 14 residues. The germline V and J ends were trimmed by 3 bases and 4 bases, with 10 bases remaining between them. Specimen: PBMCs. The TCR originated in a man in his forties in good health and CMV-seronegative. The chain carries TRBV5-1 and TRBJ2-2, with D perhaps matching TRBD2 (6 bases). The CDR3 loop is CASSSWTTTGELFF. The CDR3, as DNA: TGCGCCAGCAGCTCTTGGACTACCACCGGGGAGCTGTTTTTT.